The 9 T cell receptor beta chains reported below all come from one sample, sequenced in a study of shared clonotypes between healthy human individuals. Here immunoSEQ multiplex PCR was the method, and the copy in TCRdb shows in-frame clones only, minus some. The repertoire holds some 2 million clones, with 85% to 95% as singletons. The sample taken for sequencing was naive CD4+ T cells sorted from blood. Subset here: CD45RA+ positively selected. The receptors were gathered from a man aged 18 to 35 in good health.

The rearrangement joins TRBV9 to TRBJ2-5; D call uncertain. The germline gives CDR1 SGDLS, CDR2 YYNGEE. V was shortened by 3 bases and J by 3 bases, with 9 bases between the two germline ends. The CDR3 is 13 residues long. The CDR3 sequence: CASSGSREETQYF. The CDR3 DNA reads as TGTGCCAGCAGCGGGAGTAGGGAAGAGACCCAGTACTTC.

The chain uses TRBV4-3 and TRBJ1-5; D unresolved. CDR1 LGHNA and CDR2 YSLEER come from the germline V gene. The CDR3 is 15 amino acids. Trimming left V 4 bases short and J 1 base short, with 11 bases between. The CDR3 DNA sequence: TGCGCCAGCAGCCCCAGCCCGGGAAGCAATCAGCCCCAGCATTTT. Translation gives CASSPSPGSNQPQHF.

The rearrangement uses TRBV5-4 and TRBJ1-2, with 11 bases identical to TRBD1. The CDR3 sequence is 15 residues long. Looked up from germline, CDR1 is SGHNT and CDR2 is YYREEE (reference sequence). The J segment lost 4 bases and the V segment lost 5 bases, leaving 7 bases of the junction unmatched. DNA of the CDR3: TGTGCCAGCAGACCCGGGACAGGGGGTTCCTATGGCTACACCTTC. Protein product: CASRPGTGGSYGYTF.

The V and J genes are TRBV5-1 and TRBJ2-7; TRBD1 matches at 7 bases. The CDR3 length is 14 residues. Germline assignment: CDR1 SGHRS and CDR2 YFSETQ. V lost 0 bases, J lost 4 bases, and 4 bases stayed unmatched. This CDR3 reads CASSLVSGGYEQYF. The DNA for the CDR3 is TGCGCCAGCAGCTTGGTGTCAGGGGGATACGAGCAGTACTTC.

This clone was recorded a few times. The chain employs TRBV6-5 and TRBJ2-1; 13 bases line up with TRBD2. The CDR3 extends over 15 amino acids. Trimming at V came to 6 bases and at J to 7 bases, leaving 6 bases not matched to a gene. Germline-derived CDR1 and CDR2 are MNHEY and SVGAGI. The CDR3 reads CASSQTSGRRNEQFF. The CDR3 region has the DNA TGTGCCAGCAGCCAGACTAGCGGGAGGCGAAATGAGCAGTTCTTC.

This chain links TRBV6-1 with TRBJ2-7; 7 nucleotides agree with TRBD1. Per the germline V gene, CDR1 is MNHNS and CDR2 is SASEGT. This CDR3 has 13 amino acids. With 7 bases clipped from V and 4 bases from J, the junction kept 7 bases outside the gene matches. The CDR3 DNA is TGTGCCAGCACCGGGACAGCCGCATACGAGCAGTACTTC. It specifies CASTGTAAYEQYF.

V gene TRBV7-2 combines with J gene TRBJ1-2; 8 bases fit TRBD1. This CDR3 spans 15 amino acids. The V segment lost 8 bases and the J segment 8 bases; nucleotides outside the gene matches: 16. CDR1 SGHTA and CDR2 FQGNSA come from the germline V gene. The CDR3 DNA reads TGTGCCAGCCCCACCCGGCGGGGGGACAGGCCCGGCTACACCTTC. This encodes CASPTRRGDRPGYTF.

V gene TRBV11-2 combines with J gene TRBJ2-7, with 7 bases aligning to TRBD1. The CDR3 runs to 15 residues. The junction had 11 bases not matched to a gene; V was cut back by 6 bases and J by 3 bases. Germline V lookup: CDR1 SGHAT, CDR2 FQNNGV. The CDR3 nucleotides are TGTGCCAGCAGACCCGACAGGGCTGGGAGCTACGAGCAGTACTTC. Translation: CASRPDRAGSYEQYF.

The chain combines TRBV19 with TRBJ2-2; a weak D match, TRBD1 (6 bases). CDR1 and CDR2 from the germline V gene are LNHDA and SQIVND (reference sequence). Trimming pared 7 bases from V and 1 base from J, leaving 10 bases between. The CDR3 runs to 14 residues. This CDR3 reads CASTWTENTGELFF. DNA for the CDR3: TGTGCCAGTACCTGGACAGAGAACACCGGGGAGCTGTTTTTT.